This T cell receptor beta chain is drawn from a study of T cells in Graves' hyperthyroidism and ophthalmopathy. A lack of ophthalmopathy progression within 18 months defined stable Graves' hyperthyroidism. Uncontrolled infection, other autoimmune disease, pregnancy or lactation disqualified patients from enrolment. This CDR3 comprises 14 residues. V lost 5 bases and J lost 3, with 16 bases in between. From germline, CDR1 is SQVTM and CDR2 ANQGSEA. Amplification of TCR beta CDR3 regions used RNA as the template. RT-PCR in the first round (using the HTBI primer set) targeted the TCR CDR3. Each CDR3 protein gets one entry after TCRdb re-called the multiplex PCR reads with MiXCR. The data show approximately 590,000 distinct CDR3 sequences, around 42% seen once.

This clonotype originated in a woman under 30 with Graves' hyperthyroidism. The rearrangement joins TRBV29-1 to TRBJ2-5; D tentatively fits TRBD1 or TRBD2 (5 bases each). Material for sequencing was peripheral blood or thyroid tissue (not recorded which). The CDR3: CSVLRDVEEETQYF. The CDR3 DNA follows: TGCAGCGTTCTCCGGGACGTGGAAGAAGAGACCCAGTACTTC.